A selection of T cell receptor beta chains follows, all from one sample in a study of blood T cell repertoires in COVID-19. Only in-frame clones appear in the TCRdb table, and some are missing; sequencing was by immunoSEQ multiplex PCR. The sample carries about 220,000 clones, approximately 82% recorded once. Sequenced input: PBMCs or T cells enriched from blood (not recorded which). The receptors come from a man in his forties who had recovered from COVID-19. Both conserved end residues are part of each CDR3. The order of the fields is J gene, clone size, D gene, V gene, CDR3 protein, CDR3 DNA. The D gene is left open where the match is weak. Clone size, where shown, is once, few, many, or a class for clones that have expanded.

>TRBJ1-3|-|-|TRBV7-2
CASSRGPSGNTIYF
TGTGCCAGCAGCCGGGGTCCCTCTGGAAACACCATATATTTT
>TRBJ1-2|-|TRBD1|TRBV6-6
CASIPGGYSGYTF
TGTGCCAGCATCCCAGGGGGCTATAGTGGCTACACCTTC
>TRBJ1-2|-|-|TRBV30
CAWSVRGGNGYTF
TGTGCCTGGAGTGTACGTGGGGGCAATGGCTACACCTTC
>TRBJ1-6|-|TRBD1|TRBV5-1
CASSPPGQGSPLHF
TGCGCCAGCAGCCCCCCTGGACAGGGTTCACCCCTCCACTTT
>TRBJ1-2|-|TRBD1|TRBV6-5
CASSSQGAQDGYTF
TGTGCCAGCAGTTCACAGGGGGCGCAGGATGGCTACACCTTC
>TRBJ1-2|-|-|TRBV2
CASSISYGYTF
TGTGCCAGCAGTATCTCCTATGGCTACACCTTC
>TRBJ2-3|-|TRBD2|TRBV10-3
CAIGGSGLATDTQYF
TGTGCCATCGGGGGGTCGGGACTAGCGACAGATACGCAGTATTTT
>TRBJ2-5|-|-|TRBV28
CASSFAGRFRETQYF
TGTGCCAGCAGTTTTGCAGGCAGGTTCCGGGAGACCCAGTACTTC
>TRBJ2-2|-|-|TRBV30
CACANTGELFF
TGTGCCTGCGCGAACACCGGGGAGCTGTTTTTT
>TRBJ2-7|-|TRBD2|TRBV5-1
CASSMWGGNEQYF
TGCGCCAGCAGTATGTGGGGAGGGAACGAGCAGTACTTC
>TRBJ1-1|-|-|TRBV7-3
CASSLRRLNTEAFF
TGTGCCAGCAGCCTGCGCAGGCTGAACACTGAAGCTTTCTTT
>TRBJ1-5|-|-|TRBV27
CASSKQGPQPQHF
TGTGCCAGCAGTAAACAGGGCCCTCAGCCCCAGCATTTT
>TRBJ2-3|once|-|TRBV6-4
CASRGGGATDTQYF
TGTGCCAGCAGAGGAGGGGGGGCCACAGATACGCAGTATTTT
>TRBJ2-2|-|TRBD2|TRBV29-1
CSVETSGRGTGELFF
TGCAGCGTGGAAACTAGCGGGAGAGGCACCGGGGAGCTGTTTTTT
>TRBJ2-1|-|-|TRBV7-2
CASSLGVSSYNEQFF
TGTGCCAGCAGCTTAGGAGTGAGCTCCTACAATGAGCAGTTCTTC
>TRBJ2-7|-|-|TRBV20-1
CSARVINEQYF
TGCAGTGCTAGAGTAATTAACGAGCAGTACTTC
>TRBJ1-3|-|TRBD1|TRBV7-2
CASGTGSSGNTIYF
TGTGCCAGCGGGACAGGGAGCTCTGGAAACACCATATATTTT
>TRBJ2-2|-|-|TRBV6-5
CASSYRTAGELFF
TGTGCCAGCAGTTACCGGACAGCCGGGGAGCTGTTTTTT
>TRBJ2-7|once|-|TRBV15
CATSRDNSYEQYF
TGTGCCACCAGCAGGGACAACTCCTACGAGCAGTACTTC
>TRBJ1-1|-|-|TRBV28
CASSLLAEAFF
TGTGCCAGCAGTTTATTAGCTGAAGCTTTCTTT
>TRBJ1-2|-|-|TRBV3-1/TRBV3-2
CASSLSTTVPELSGYTF
TGTGCCAGCAGCCTGTCAACGACAGTCCCTGAGTTGAGTGGCTACACCTTC
>TRBJ1-2|-|TRBD1|TRBV5-6
CASSSGNRGPYGYTF
TGTGCCAGCAGCTCGGGGAACAGGGGACCATATGGCTACACCTTC
>TRBJ2-1|once|-|TRBV7-9
CASSPWTASSYNEQFF
TGTGCCAGCAGCCCCTGGACTGCGAGCTCCTACAATGAGCAGTTCTTC
>TRBJ1-4|-|TRBD1|TRBV5-1
CASSSALGFRDSIGEKLFF
TGCGCCAGCAGCTCAGCGCTAGGGTTCCGGGACAGTATAGGTGAAAAACTGTTTTTT
>TRBJ2-5|-|-|TRBV18
CASSPIAGKETQYF
TGTGCCAGCTCACCCATAGCCGGGAAGGAGACCCAGTACTTC
>TRBJ2-1|-|TRBD2|TRBV18
CASSPTSGEETQFF
TGTGCCAGCTCACCCACTAGCGGGGAGGAGACGCAGTTCTTC